Included here is one T cell receptor beta chain sequence, with context. Its antigen remains unknown. Nominally healthy donors provided the samples, though records likely missed some immune exposures. J was trimmed by 2 bases and V by 0 bases; bases with no gene match: 6. The CDR3 runs to 17 residues. From germline, CDR1 is MGHRA and CDR2 YSYEKL. This sample was included in a study of cytomegalovirus exposure and HLA in healthy donors. On the study more broadly: Approximately 85 million unique TCRs from HLA-typed donors made up an early data release. The study's findings and limits: In a later analysis, 17,000 or so TCR beta sequences were associated with HLA alleles at 0.05 false discovery rate. The investigators catalogued 164 TCR beta chains as cytomegalovirus-associated.

The study ran its PCR with 60 Vbeta and 13 Jbeta primers. The protocol was immunoSEQ multiplex PCR, while the TCRdb copy is restricted to in-frame clones and leaves out a portion. The data hold 150,000 to 200,000 clones, with about two thirds observed a single time. V and J are TRBV4-1 and TRBJ2-3; 9 positions match TRBD2. The receptor was derived from a human donor in good health. The sample consisted of PBMCs. The chain's CDR3 is CASSQDLASGVTDTQYF. The CDR3 DNA reads TGCGCCAGCAGCCAAGATTTGGCTAGCGGGGTCACAGATACGCAGTATTTT.